This TCR beta chain stems from a study of shared clonotypes between healthy human individuals. Study-level results: Estimated richness was generally greater in naive than memory subsets. Clonotype sharing across several donors was observed for around 5% of naive CD4 clonotypes.

Measured with immunoSEQ multiplex PCR; TCRdb has only the in-frame clones, and not every one. Of roughly 2 million clones listed, about 95% are singletons. Nashville, Tennessee was home to all donors, each a Caucasian adult. A split of CD4+ cells into CD45RA+ naive and CD45RA-negative memory subsets was performed. In regard to this clone: The antigen remains undetermined.

Trimming took 4 bases from V and 0 from J, leaving 12 bases between them. This CDR3 comprises 16 residues. CDR1 and CDR2 (germline): MGHRA, YSYEKL. Source material: naive CD4+ T cells sorted from blood. Subset indicated: CD45RA+ positively selected. This TCR was recovered from a man aged 18 to 29 in good health. This sequence joins TRBV4-1 and TRBJ2-2; the D is unclear. This CDR3 reads CASSPGPATNTGELFF. The CDR3 nucleotides are TGCGCCAGCAGCCCTGGTCCGGCTACGAACACCGGGGAGCTGTTTTTT.